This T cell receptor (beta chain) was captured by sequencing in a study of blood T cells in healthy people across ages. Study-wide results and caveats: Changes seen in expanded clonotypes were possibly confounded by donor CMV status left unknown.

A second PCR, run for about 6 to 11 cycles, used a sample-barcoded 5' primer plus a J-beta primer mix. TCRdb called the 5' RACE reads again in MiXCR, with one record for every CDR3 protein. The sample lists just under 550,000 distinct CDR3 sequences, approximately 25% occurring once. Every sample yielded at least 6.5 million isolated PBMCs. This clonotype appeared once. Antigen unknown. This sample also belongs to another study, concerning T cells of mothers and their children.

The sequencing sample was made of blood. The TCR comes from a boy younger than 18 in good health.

The CDR3 nucleotides are TGTGCCAGTCGGGACGACTCCTATGGCTACACCTTC. As protein: CASRDDSYGYTF. The chain uses TRBV27 and TRBJ1-2, with D possibly TRBD1 on 5 matching bases. Germline-derived CDR1 and CDR2 are MNHEY and SMNVEV (reference sequence). The CDR3 contains 12 residues. V was cut by 9 bases and J by 4 bases, with 12 bases left in between.